This TCR beta chain was obtained from a study of CD8 T cells in ankylosing spondylitis. Libraries of TCR beta came from quantitative 5'-RACE with molecular barcodes. TCRdb re-derived calls from the 5' RACE reads in MiXCR, one entry per CDR3 protein. The table lists fewer than 200,000 distinct CDR3 sequences, 9.8% of them singletons. J lost 3 bases, V lost 3 bases, and 14 bases had no gene match. Per the germline V gene, CDR1 is DFQATT and CDR2 is SNEGSKA (reference sequence). The CDR3 contains 16 residues. The chain employs TRBV20-1 and TRBJ2-7; 7 nucleotides agree with TRBD2. Specimen: blood, either unsorted or a sorted T cell fraction (not recorded which). The receptor was isolated from a female donor with ankylosing spondylitis or in good health (not recorded which). CDR3 nucleotide sequence: TGCAGTGCTAGCGAGGGAGGGCCTCTTTGGGGCTACGAGCAGTACTTC. Translating it yields CSASEGGPLWGYEQYF.